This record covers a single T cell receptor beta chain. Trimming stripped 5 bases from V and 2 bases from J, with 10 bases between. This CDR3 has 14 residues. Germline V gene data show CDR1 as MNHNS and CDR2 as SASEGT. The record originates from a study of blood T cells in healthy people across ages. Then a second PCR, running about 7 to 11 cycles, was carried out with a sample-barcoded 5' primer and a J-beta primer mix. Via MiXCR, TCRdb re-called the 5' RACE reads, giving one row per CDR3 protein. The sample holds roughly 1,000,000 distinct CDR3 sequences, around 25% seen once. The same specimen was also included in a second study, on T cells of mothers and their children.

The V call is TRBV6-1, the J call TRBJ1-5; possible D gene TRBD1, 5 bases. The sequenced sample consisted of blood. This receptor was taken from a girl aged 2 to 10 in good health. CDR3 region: CASSTETGNQPQHF. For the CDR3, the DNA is TGTGCCAGCAGTACCGAGACAGGCAATCAGCCCCAGCATTTT.